The 8 T cell receptor beta chains below all came from one sample that was sequenced in a study of blood T cell repertoires in COVID-19. The protocol was immunoSEQ multiplex PCR, while the TCRdb copy is restricted to in-frame clones and leaves out a portion. This sample has more than 150,000 clones, with approximately 78% found just once. The sample comprised PBMCs or T cells enriched from blood (not recorded which). The receptors were sampled from a woman between 50 and 59 years old who had recovered from COVID-19.

This chain joins TRBV6-5 and TRBJ2-7; maybe TRBD2 (6 bases). Germline CDR1 MNHEY, CDR2 SVGAGI. This CDR3 contains 12 residues. The germline V and J ends were trimmed by 6 bases and 6 bases, with 12 bases remaining between them. The CDR3 DNA is TGTGCCAGCAGCCGGTGGGGAGGCGAGCAGTACTTC. Protein sequence: CASSRWGGEQYF.

This chain joins TRBV12-3 or TRBV12-4 and TRBJ1-6; 8 nucleotides agree with TRBD1. The V gene end was trimmed by 3 bases and the J gene end by 14 bases; junction bases not matched to a gene: 3. The CDR3 extends over 12 amino acids. The CDR3 region is CASSLQGATLHF. DNA for the CDR3: TGTGCCAGCAGTTTGCAGGGGGCCACCCTCCACTTT.

This CDR3 is CAWTGPRGATEAFF. The CDR3 DNA is TGTGCCTGGACCGGGCCGCGGGGGGCCACTGAAGCTTTCTTT. The genes are TRBV30 and TRBJ1-1; perhaps TRBD1 as D (6 bases). The V gene's germline CDR1 is GTSNPN and CDR2 SVGIG (reference sequence). V lost 4 bases and J lost 4, with 16 bases in between. This CDR3 comprises 14 residues.

The rearrangement uses TRBV11-2 and TRBJ2-5, with unresolved D. V was trimmed by 2 bases and J by 7 bases, leaving 11 bases between them. This CDR3 region has 13 residues. CDR1 and CDR2 from the germline V gene are SGHAT and FQNNGV. As DNA, the CDR3 is TGTGCCAGCAGCTTATCGGAGATCGGGACCCAGTACTTC. This gives the protein CASSLSEIGTQYF. The full variable domain, in which reference TRBV11-2 and TRBJ2-5 provide the parts outside the CDR3, is EAGVAQSPRYKIIEKRQSVAFWCNPISGHATLYWYQQILGQGPKLLIQFQNNGVVDDSQLPKDRFSAERLKGVDSTLKIQPAKLEDSAVYLCASSLSEIGTQYFGPGTRLLVL.

There are a few counts of this clone. The V and J genes are TRBV29-1 and TRBJ2-7; 7 bases line up with TRBD2. CDR1 SQVTM and CDR2 ANQGSEA come from the germline V gene. J was trimmed by 6 bases and V by 6 bases; bases with no gene match: 11. The CDR3 covers 13 residues. The CDR3 sequence: CSVLRSGGGEQYF. The CDR3 DNA follows: TGCAGCGTCTTGCGATCGGGGGGAGGCGAGCAGTACTTC.

This clone was picked up a small number of times. V is TRBV4-1 and J is TRBJ1-3; possibly TRBD1 for D (6 bases). Germline lookup yields CDR1 MGHRA and CDR2 YSYEKL. The CDR3 has 16 amino acids. The V end lost 4 bases, the J end lost 0 bases, and 13 bases lay between the germline ends. The CDR3 here is CASSPYRALSGNTIYF. In DNA form, the CDR3 reads TGCGCCAGCAGCCCGTACAGGGCCCTCTCTGGAAACACCATATATTTT.

In this sample, this clone turned up a few times. This sequence joins TRBV19 and TRBJ1-5; no firm D call. The ends were cut back, 5 bases at V and 2 bases at J, with 16 bases in the middle. There are 16 residues in the CDR3. Germline-derived CDR1 and CDR2 are LNHDA and SQIVND (reference sequence). CDR3 protein: CASSSPTNPGNQPQHF. As DNA, the CDR3 is TGTGCCAGTAGTTCCCCAACAAACCCCGGCAATCAGCCCCAGCATTTT. Complete variable domain (other parts from reference TRBV19 and TRBJ1-5): DGGITQSPKYLFRKEGQNVTLSCEQNLNHDAMYWYRQDPGQGLRLIYYSQIVNDFQKGDIAEGYSVSREKKESFPLTVTSAQKNPTAFYLCASSSPTNPGNQPQHFGDGTRLSIL.

The J gene is TRBJ2-2, the V gene TRBV3-1 (or the pseudogene TRBV3-2), with 7 bases matching TRBD2. J was trimmed by 7 bases and V by 3 bases; bases with no gene match: 14. CDR1 LGHDT and CDR2 YNNKEL come from the germline V gene (reference sequence). CDR3 length: 17 residues. The chain's CDR3 is CASSQTEGGAPVGELFF. The DNA of the CDR3 is TGTGCCAGCAGCCAGACCGAGGGAGGGGCGCCTGTCGGGGAGCTGTTTTTT.